The 32 T cell receptor beta chains below all came from one sample that was sequenced in a study of T cells after yellow fever vaccination. TCRdb used MiXCR to reprocess the 5' RACE reads, holding one entry per CDR3 protein. The repertoire holds 140,000 to 150,000 distinct CDR3 sequences, with more than 6.5% as singletons. The sequencing here drew on CD4+ T cells sorted from PBMCs, taken 10 days after the yellow fever booster vaccination. These receptors came from a man aged 30-40 years who received the YFV17D yellow fever vaccine.

This clonotype was recorded many times. This sequence joins TRBV11-2 and TRBJ1-6; D is uncertain. Trimming shortened V by 5 bases and J by 7 bases, and 6 bases separated the two germline ends. CDR1 and CDR2 (germline): SGHAT, FQNNGV. The CDR3 is 12 amino acids. CDR3 nucleotide sequence: TGTGCCAGCAGCCTGAAGAATTCACCCCTCCACTTT. It is translated as CASSLKNSPLHF.

This clonotype was found a few times. This chain uses TRBV29-1 with TRBJ2-5, with 8 nucleotides matching TRBD2. Looked up from germline, CDR1 is SQVTM and CDR2 is ANQGSEA. The CDR3 is 15 amino acids. With 4 bases clipped from V and 5 bases from J, the junction kept 12 bases outside the gene matches. Written as DNA, the CDR3 is TGCAGCGTTGTGGGTTCCCGGGAGGGCCCGGAGACCCAGTACTTC. It yields the protein CSVVGSREGPETQYF.

This clonotype was counted between two and nine times. The V and J genes are TRBV6-5 and TRBJ2-1; 8 bases fit TRBD2. Trimming cost V 3 bases and J 10 bases; bases outside gene matches: 11. In germline, CDR1 is MNHEY, CDR2 SVGAGI. This CDR3 has 15 amino acids. CDR3 sequence: CASSYSPGLADEQFF. CDR3 nucleotide sequence: TGTGCCAGCAGTTATTCCCCAGGACTAGCCGACGAGCAGTTCTTC.

The rearrangement joins TRBV6-5 to TRBJ2-6; D is ambiguous. Germline V gene lookup returns CDR1 MNHEY and CDR2 SVGAGI. The V end lost 5 bases, the J end lost 0 bases, and 11 bases lay between the germline ends. The CDR3 totals 16 residues. CDR3 amino acids: CASSPPRRSGANVLTF. The CDR3 DNA follows: TGTGCCAGCAGTCCCCCCCGCCGCTCTGGGGCCAACGTCCTGACTTTC.

The J gene is TRBJ1-5, the V gene TRBV7-8, with D possibly matching TRBD1 (5 bases). The CDR3 runs to 17 residues. Germline values: CDR1 SGHVS, CDR2 FQNEAQ. Trimming stripped 2 bases from V and 3 bases from J, with 17 bases between. The CDR3 bases are TGTGCCAGCAGCTTATTGCGGGGGGGATGGGTCAATCAGCCCCAGCATTTT. Its protein is CASSLLRGGWVNQPQHF.

The chain carries TRBV5-5 and TRBJ2-3; tentatively, D is TRBD1 (5 bases). Trimming took 9 bases from V and 0 from J, leaving 17 bases between them. CDR1 SGHKS and CDR2 YYEKEE come from the germline V gene (reference sequence). The CDR3 sequence is 15 residues long. The CDR3 DNA follows: TGTGCCATGAGCCCTGGACACCTCAGCACAGATACGCAGTATTTT. As protein: CAMSPGHLSTDTQYF.

This clonotype was seen at least ten times. This chain joins TRBV20-1 and TRBJ2-7; TRBD2 matches at 14 bases. V lost 2 bases to trimming and J lost 6 bases; unmatched junction nucleotides: 12. This CDR3 contains 17 residues. CDR1 and CDR2 from the germline V gene are DFQATT and SNEGSKA (reference sequence). The CDR3: CSARPPPTSGRVSEQYF. CDR3 nucleotide sequence: TGCAGTGCTAGACCGCCACCGACTAGCGGGAGGGTAAGCGAGCAGTACTTC.

This clonotype showed up many times. The genes are TRBV10-3 and TRBJ2-2; 9 nucleotides line up with TRBD2. The junction had 5 bases not matched to a gene; V was cut back by 8 bases and J by 4 bases. This CDR3 has 14 residues. Germline V gene data show CDR1 as ENHRY and CDR2 as SYGVKD. As DNA, the CDR3 is TGTGCCATCTTTGCGGGAGGGATCACCGGGGAGCTGTTTTTT. It encodes CAIFAGGITGELFF.

This clonotype was seen repeatedly, ten times or more. The chain employs TRBV7-3 and TRBJ1-1; D unclear. The CDR3 sequence is 13 residues long. CDR1 and CDR2 (germline): SGHTA, FQGTGA. V was cut by 5 bases and J by 0 bases, with 7 bases left in between. The CDR3 reads CASSLHMNTEAFF. The CDR3 DNA sequence: TGTGCCAGCAGCCTTCACATGAACACTGAAGCTTTCTTT.

This clonotype was seen only a few times. The chain links TRBV5-1 to TRBJ2-3, with D possibly being TRBD2 (5 bases). V was clipped by 3 bases and J by 6 bases, with 14 bases between them. CDR1 is SGHRS and CDR2 is YFSETQ in the germline V gene. The length of the CDR3 is 14 residues. The CDR3 DNA follows: TGCGCCAGCAGCTGGGCCACTAGTTTTGATACGCAGTATTTT. Its protein product is CASSWATSFDTQYF. The whole variable domain, remainder taken from reference TRBV5-1 and TRBJ2-3, is KAGVTQTPRYLIKTRGQQVTLSCSPISGHRSVSWYQQTPGQGLQFLFEYFSETQRNKGNFPGRFSGRQFSNSRSEMNVSTLELGDSALYLCASSWATSFDTQYFGPGTRLTVL.

This clonotype was picked up many times. The chain carries TRBV7-9 and TRBJ2-3; no definite D call. Germline V gene lookup returns CDR1 SEHNR and CDR2 FQNEAQ (reference sequence). The CDR3 spans 11 residues. The V gene lost 4 bases and the J gene lost 5 bases, with 4 bases spanning the gap. CDR3: CASSSQDTQYF. As DNA, the CDR3 is TGTGCCAGCAGCTCCCAAGATACGCAGTATTTT.

This chain joins TRBV7-2 and TRBJ2-4; the D is unclear. CDR3 size: 14 residues. Trimming stripped 1 base from V and 2 bases from J, with 6 bases between. CDR1 is SGHTA, CDR2 FQGNSA, per germline. The CDR3 region has the DNA TGTGCCAGCAGCTTAGGCTGGCCCAAAAACATTCAGTACTTC. Translation: CASSLGWPKNIQYF.

This clonotype was seen at least ten times. The chain links TRBV5-1 to TRBJ2-5, with a possible D match to TRBD1 (5 bases). Germline loops: CDR1 SGHRS, CDR2 YFSETQ. CDR3 length: 13 amino acids. V was cut by 4 bases and J by 1 base, with 8 bases left in between. This chain's CDR3 is CASSTTAQETQYF. CDR3 nucleotide sequence: TGCGCCAGCAGCACGACAGCCCAAGAGACCCAGTACTTC.

This clonotype occurred many times. The chain has TRBV6-2 or TRBV6-3 and TRBJ2-5; 9 bases match TRBD2. This CDR3 has 19 residues. Trimming removed 6 bases from V and 2 bases from J; junction bases left unmatched: 19. Germline V gene data show CDR1 as MNHEY and CDR2 as SVGEGT. The CDR3 is CASRLGGGRARRGQETQYF. The DNA of the CDR3 is TGTGCCAGCAGGTTGGGAGGCGGGAGGGCACGTCGAGGGCAAGAGACCCAGTACTTC.

This clonotype was picked up many times. The genes are TRBV11-2 and TRBJ1-1; D call uncertain. Germline V gene lookup returns CDR1 SGHAT and CDR2 FQNNGV. V lost 2 bases and J lost 0, with 19 bases in between. The CDR3 contains 18 residues. CDR3 nucleotide sequence: TGTGCCAGCAGCTTAATCCCTCTGAAGGGCTCCATGAACACTGAAGCTTTCTTT. Its translation: CASSLIPLKGSMNTEAFF.

This clonotype was counted at least ten times. V usage is TRBV18 and J usage is TRBJ2-6, with TRBD1 matching 8 bases. J gave up 5 bases and V 3 bases, and 6 bases lay outside the gene matches. The CDR3 is 16 residues long. Germline-derived CDR1 and CDR2 are KGHSH and LQKENI. In DNA, the CDR3 is TGTGCCAGCTCACCGGCGGACAGGGACTGGGCCAACGTCCTGACTTTC. Its translation: CASSPADRDWANVLTF. The entire variable domain, with the rest obtained from reference TRBV18 and TRBJ2-6, is as follows: NAGVMQNPRHLVRRRGQEARLRCSPMKGHSHVYWYRQLPEEGLKFMVYLQKENIIDESGMPKERFSAEFPKEGPSILRIQQVVRGDSAAYFCASSPADRDWANVLTFGAGSRLTVL.

The rearrangement uses TRBV5-1 and TRBJ1-2; 7 nucleotides match TRBD1. V was pared by 1 base and J by 8 bases, with 8 bases of the junction left unmatched. This CDR3 contains 14 residues. Germline V gene sequence: CDR1 SGHRS, CDR2 YFSETQ. The CDR3 DNA follows: TGCGCCAGCAGCTTGCTCCCAGGGGGGGACGGCTACACCTTC. Its protein is CASSLLPGGDGYTF. Filled out from reference TRBV5-1 and TRBJ1-2, the complete variable domain reads KAGVTQTPRYLIKTRGQQVTLSCSPISGHRSVSWYQQTPGQGLQFLFEYFSETQRNKGNFPGRFSGRQFSNSRSEMNVSTLELGDSALYLCASSLLPGGDGYTFGSGTRLTVV.

In this sample, this clonotype turned up many times. The chain carries TRBV14 and TRBJ2-1; D uncertain. The CDR3 is 15 residues long. The germline CDR1 and CDR2 sequences are SGHDN and FVKESK. V was cut by 4 bases and J by 0 bases, with 10 bases left in between. The CDR3 loop reads CASSREYSSYNEQFF. CDR3 sequence (DNA): TGTGCCAGCAGCCGCGAGTACAGCTCCTACAATGAGCAGTTCTTC.

This clonotype occurred many times. This sequence joins TRBV11-2 and TRBJ2-3; tentatively, D is TRBD2 (5 bases). The CDR3 runs 15 residues. With 3 bases removed from V and 5 bases from J, the gap between germline ends came to 15 bases. CDR1 SGHAT and CDR2 FQNNGV come from the germline V gene. The CDR3 nucleotides read TGTGCCAGCAGCTTCAGCGGATCCGCGAGAGATACGCAGTATTTT. Its translation: CASSFSGSARDTQYF.

This clonotype was seen ten or more times. The gene calls are TRBV21-1 and TRBJ2-1; the table calls TRBD2, which could not be checked here. TRBV21-1 represents a pseudogene. CDR3 length equals 16 residues. The CDR3 spells CASSKGWWDLGNEQFF. CDR3 bases: TGTGCCAGCAGCAAAGGATGGTGGGACTTGGGGAATGAGCAGTTCTTC.

In its sample, this clonotype was seen many times. The gene calls are TRBV28 and TRBJ1-2; tentative D call: TRBD1 (6 bases). V was trimmed by 2 bases and J by 5 bases, leaving 18 bases between them. Germline loops: CDR1 MDHEN, CDR2 SYDVKM. This CDR3 region has 16 residues. CDR3 protein: CASSLRGGQSGYGYTF. CDR3 nucleotide sequence: TGTGCCAGCAGTTTAAGGGGCGGACAGAGCGGTTATGGCTACACCTTC.

This clonotype was seen ten or more times. The chain joins TRBV10-3 to TRBJ2-1; 9 bases match TRBD2. This CDR3 region has 14 residues. Germline-derived CDR1 and CDR2 are ENHRY and SYGVKD. V lost 10 bases and J lost 3; bases outside the gene matches: 7. CDR3 in DNA: TGTGCCAGCTCTATAGCGGGGGACTACAATGAGCAGTTCTTC. Its translation: CASSIAGDYNEQFF.

This clonotype has at least ten counts. The rearrangement joins TRBV12-3 or TRBV12-4 to TRBJ2-3; 9 bases map to TRBD2. V shed 2 bases, J shed 4 bases, and the junction held 1 base outside the gene matches. This CDR3 is built from 14 residues. This CDR3 reads CASSLRTSADTQYF. Written as DNA, the CDR3 is TGTGCCAGCAGTTTACGGACTAGCGCAGATACGCAGTATTTT.

This clonotype was observed a few times. V usage is TRBV9 and J usage is TRBJ2-2, with D perhaps matching TRBD2 (5 bases). The V end lost 5 bases, the J end lost 3 bases, and 23 bases lay between the germline ends. Germline lookup yields CDR1 SGDLS and CDR2 YYNGEE. The CDR3 is 18 residues long. DNA of the CDR3: TGTGCCAGCAGAGGAGACTACCCATATGGGGAGTACACCGGGGAGCTGTTTTTT. It translates to CASRGDYPYGEYTGELFF.

This clonotype was seen many times. V and J are TRBV3-1 and TRBJ2-5, with D possibly being TRBD1 (5 bases). CDR3 size: 16 residues. V was cut by 2 bases and J by 3 bases, with 16 bases left in between. Germline V CDR1 and CDR2: LGHDT, YNNKEL (reference sequence). CDR3 residues: CASSQRPGPYEETQYF. For the CDR3, the DNA is TGTGCCAGCAGCCAAAGGCCAGGGCCTTACGAAGAGACCCAGTACTTC.

This clonotype appeared many times. The rearrangement uses TRBV5-1 and TRBJ1-2; a weak D match, TRBD1 (5 bases). There are 13 residues in the CDR3. V gave up 5 bases and J gave up 4 bases, with 12 bases separating them. The V gene's germline CDR1 is SGHRS and CDR2 YFSETQ. Written as DNA, the CDR3 is TGCGCCAGCAGGGTCAGGGAATTCTATGGCTACACCTTC. Amino acid sequence: CASRVREFYGYTF.

This clonotype was counted at least ten times. The V gene is TRBV7-2, the J gene TRBJ2-5; 9 bases fit TRBD1. V trimming: 4 bases; J trimming: 4 bases; junction bases outside the gene matches: 4. CDR3 length equals 14 residues. Germline V gene sequence: CDR1 SGHTA, CDR2 FQGNSA. The CDR3 here is CASSYGDRVETQYF. CDR3 bases: TGTGCCAGCAGCTACGGGGACAGGGTAGAGACCCAGTACTTC. Full variable domain (outside the CDR3, taken from reference TRBV7-2 and TRBJ2-5): GAGVSQSPSNKVTEKGKDVELRCDPISGHTALYWYRQSLGQGLEFLIYFQGNSAPDKSGLPSDRFSAERTGGSVSTLTIQRTQQEDSAVYLCASSYGDRVETQYFGPGTRLLVL.

About this clonotype itself: This sequence may be a read error, since a much larger clone differs from it by one base. V is TRBV7-3 and J is TRBJ2-3; perhaps D is TRBD1 or TRBD2 (5 bases each). The CDR3 has 13 amino acids. Germline CDR1 SGHTA, CDR2 FQGTGA. Trimming left V 5 bases short and J 4 bases short, with 10 bases between. CDR3 sequence reads: CASSPMGADTQYF. The CDR3 DNA follows: TGTGCCAGCAGCCCAATGGGGGCAGATACGCAGTATTTT.

This clonotype was seen repeatedly, ten times or more. The rearrangement joins TRBV11-3 to TRBJ2-3; unclear D gene. CDR1 and CDR2 from the germline V gene are SGHNT and YENEEA. V was cut by 4 bases and J by 1 base, with 9 bases left in between. This CDR3 comprises 14 residues. The DNA for the CDR3 is TGTGCCAGCAGCTCTGCCGCCCGCACAGATACGCAGTATTTT. It translates to CASSSAARTDTQYF.

This clonotype was seen a handful of times. The rearrangement links TRBV7-2 to TRBJ2-7, with D perhaps TRBD1 (6 bases). The V gene lost 6 bases and the J gene lost 6 bases, with 21 bases spanning the gap. The germline V gene has CDR1 SGHTA and CDR2 FQGNSA. The CDR3 runs to 15 residues. Written as DNA, the CDR3 is TGTGCCAGCAGACCGACCGGAACAGGGAACCGCGAGCAGTACTTC. It encodes CASRPTGTGNREQYF.

This clonotype has ten or more counts. The rearrangement links TRBV7-6 to TRBJ2-1; 8 nucleotides agree with TRBD2. Trimming took 5 bases from V and 12 from J; bases not matched to a gene: 9. Germline V gene lookup returns CDR1 SGHVS and CDR2 FNYEAQ. This CDR3 is 13 amino acids long. The CDR3 loop is CASSRAQAGVQFF. CDR3 nucleotides: TGTGCCAGCAGCCGAGCCCAAGCGGGAGTGCAGTTCTTC. The entire variable domain, with the rest obtained from reference TRBV7-6 and TRBJ2-1, is as follows: GAGVSQSPRYKVTKRGQDVALRCDPISGHVSLYWYRQALGQGPEFLTYFNYEAQQDKSGLPNDRFSAERPEGSISTLTIQRTEQRDSAMYRCASSRAQAGVQFFGPGTRLTVL.

By share, this clonotype counts as medium-sized. This rearrangement joins TRBV6-1 to TRBJ2-2; TRBD1 is a possible D gene (5 bases). The CDR3 extends over 16 amino acids. The germline V gene encodes CDR1 MNHNS and CDR2 SASEGT. Trimming cost V 6 bases and J 4 bases, with 18 bases left between them. CDR3 bases: TGTGCCAGCAGGAAACAGACAGTCCTGGGCACCGGGGAGCTGTTTTTT. As protein: CASRKQTVLGTGELFF.